The present T cell receptor (beta chain) was sequenced within a study of tumor-infiltrating lymphocytes in localized non-small cell lung cancer. Study-level information: From each patient, both tumor and uninvolved lung, non-adjacent to tumor, were sampled. Study-wide results and limits: Recurrence-free survival showed no association with tumor T-cell fraction. Higher tumor T cell infiltration than in uninvolved lung was supported by TCRbeta sequencing. Different pieces of the same tissue were used for each assay.

This clone is a singleton in its sample. Its target is unknown. The germline V gene encodes CDR1 SGHRS and CDR2 YFSETQ. The CDR3 has 13 residues. Trimming took 2 bases from V and 3 from J, leaving 8 bases between them. TCRdb's copy holds only in-frame clones and misses some; the assay was immunoSEQ multiplex PCR. Of about 8,400 clones listed, roughly 82% are singletons. The TCR sequence derives from a human donor with non-small cell lung cancer. The chain links TRBV5-1 to TRBJ2-5; D is possibly TRBD2 (6 bases). Sequenced sample: lung tumor tissue. The CDR3 nucleotides are TGCGCCAGCAGCTTTTGGGGGGAAGAGACCCAGTACTTC. It is translated as CASSFWGEETQYF.